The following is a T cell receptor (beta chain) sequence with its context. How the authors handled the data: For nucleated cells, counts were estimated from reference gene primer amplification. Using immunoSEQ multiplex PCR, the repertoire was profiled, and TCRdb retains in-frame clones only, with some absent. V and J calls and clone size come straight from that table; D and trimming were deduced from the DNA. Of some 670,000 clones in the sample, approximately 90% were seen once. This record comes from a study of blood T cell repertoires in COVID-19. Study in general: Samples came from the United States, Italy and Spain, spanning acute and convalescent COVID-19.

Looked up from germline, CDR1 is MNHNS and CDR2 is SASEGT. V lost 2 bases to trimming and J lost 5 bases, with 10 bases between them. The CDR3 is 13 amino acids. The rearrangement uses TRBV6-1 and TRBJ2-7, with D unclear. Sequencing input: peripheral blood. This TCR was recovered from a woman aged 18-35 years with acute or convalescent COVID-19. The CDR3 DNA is TGTGCCAGCAGTGAACTAGGTCCCCACGAGCAGTACTTC. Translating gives CASSELGPHEQYF.